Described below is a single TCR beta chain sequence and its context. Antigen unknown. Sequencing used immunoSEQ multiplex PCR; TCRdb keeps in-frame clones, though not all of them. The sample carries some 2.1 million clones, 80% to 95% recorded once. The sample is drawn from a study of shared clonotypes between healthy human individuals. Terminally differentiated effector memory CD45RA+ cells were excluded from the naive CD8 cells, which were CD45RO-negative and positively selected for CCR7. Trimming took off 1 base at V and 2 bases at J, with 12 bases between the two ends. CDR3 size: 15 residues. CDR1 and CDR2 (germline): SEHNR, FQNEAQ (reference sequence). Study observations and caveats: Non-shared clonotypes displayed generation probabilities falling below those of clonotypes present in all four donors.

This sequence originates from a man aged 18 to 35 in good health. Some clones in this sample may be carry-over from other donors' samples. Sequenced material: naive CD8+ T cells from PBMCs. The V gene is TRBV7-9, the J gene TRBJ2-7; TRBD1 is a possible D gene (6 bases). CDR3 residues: CASSLGTALTYEQYF. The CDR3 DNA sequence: TGTGCCAGCAGCTTAGGGACAGCGCTGACCTACGAGCAGTACTTC.